Below are 27 T cell receptor beta chains sequenced from a single sample in a study of tissue T cells after allogeneic stem cell transplantation. The method was immunoSEQ multiplex PCR; TCRdb's version includes in-frame clones alone and lacks a portion of them. The sample gives more than 45,000 clones, 65% to 80% of which show up once; under 0.9% is in the top ten. The source material was sorted cells pooled from one or two spleens. These receptor sequences come from a pool of C57BL/6 mice in good health.

Notes on this clone: Genes and germline come from the mouse. Read coverage stops 1 residue before the CDR3 terminus; the germline J gene supplies the remainder. The chain employs TRBV31 and TRBJ1-4, with D perhaps TRBD1 (6 bases). Trimming left V 1 base short and J 1 base short, with 7 bases between. Germline CDR1 is GKSSPN and CDR2 is SITVG. This CDR3 comprises 14 residues. The CDR3 is CAWSQGGSNERLFF. Incomplete CDR3 DNA: TGTGCCTGGAGTCAGGGGGGTTCCAACGAAAGATTATTT. The full variable domain, completed using reference TRBV31 and TRBJ1-4, is AQTIHQWPVAEIKAVGSPLSLGCTIKGKSSPNLYWYWQATGGTLQQLFYSITVGQVESVVQLNLSASRPKDDQFILSTEKLLLSHSGFYLCAWSQGGSNERLFFGHGTKLSVL.

Regarding this clone: All gene names here are mouse names. Coverage ceases 1 residue before the CDR3 finishes, and the germline J gene fills in the end. The rearrangement joins TRBV14 to TRBJ2-7; TRBD2 aligns across 11 bases. This CDR3 contains 14 residues. Per the germline V gene, CDR1 is SGHDT and CDR2 is FRDEAV. V lost 5 bases and J lost 6; bases outside the gene matches: 7. CDR3 loop: CASSRTGGAPEQYF. The CDR3 DNA, read in part, is TGTGCCAGCAGCCGTACTGGGGGGGCGCCTGAACAGTAC.

Points on this clone: Gene names denote mouse genes. CDR3 DNA, as far as it was read: TGTGCCAGCTCACCCGGGACAGCCAACGAAAGATTATTT. This translates into CASSPGTANERLF. The whole CDR3 protein is CASSPGTANERLFF. This sequence joins TRBV12-2 and TRBJ1-4, with TRBD1 identical over 7 bases. The CDR3 extends 1 residue past the end of the read, so its final part is completed from the germline J gene. The ends lost 4 bases at V and 3 bases at J; junction bases unmatched: 4. The V gene's germline CDR1 is SGHLS and CDR2 HYDKME. The CDR3 runs 14 residues. The full variable domain, its missing parts supplied by reference TRBV12-2 and TRBJ1-4, is NSGVVQSPRYIIKGKGERSILKCIPISGHLSVAWYQQTQGQELKFFIQHYDKMERDKGNLPSRFSVQQFDDYHSEMNMSALELEDSAVYFCASSPGTANERLFFGHGTKLSVL.

For this clone: Germline and genes here are mouse. The read ends 1 residue shy of where the CDR3 ends; the end is completed using the germline J gene. The chain recombines TRBV1 with TRBJ1-3; D is perhaps TRBD1 (6 bases). The CDR3 runs to 16 residues. The germline CDR1 and CDR2 sequences are NSQYPW and LRSPGD (reference sequence). V lost 1 base and J lost 0, with 10 bases in between. The sequenced part of the CDR3 DNA is TGCACCTGCAGTGCAGGGGACAAACATTCTGGAAATACGCTCTAT. Protein: CTCSAGDKHSGNTLY. The CDR3 reads in full as CTCSAGDKHSGNTLYF.

The count of this clone is one. Gene names are the mouse ones. The read is 1 residue too short to cover the CDR3 end, so that end is filled in from the germline J gene. The genes are TRBV3 and TRBJ1-3; 7 bases fit TRBD1. The length of the CDR3 is 15 residues. V was clipped by 4 bases and J by 0 bases; unmatched bases: 3. Germline V gene data show CDR1 as SNHLY and CDR2 as FYNGKV (reference sequence). The sequenced part of the CDR3 DNA is TGTGCCAGCAGCTCTACAGGGGTTTCTGGAAATACGCTCTAT. It specifies CASSSTGVSGNTLY. The entire CDR3 is CASSSTGVSGNTLYF.

This clone turned up a few times. Gene names refer to mouse genes. The read gets to within 1 residue of the CDR3 end, and the germline J gene fills in the rest. This rearrangement joins TRBV12-1 to TRBJ2-7; unclear D gene. In germline, CDR1 is SGHSN, CDR2 HYEKVE. Trimming removed 0 bases at V and 0 bases at J, with 8 bases between. This CDR3 has 14 amino acids. The CDR3 DNA, read in part, is TGTGCCAGCTCTCTCGAGACAAGCTCCTATGAACAGTAC. It is translated as CASSLETSSYEQY. The whole CDR3 region reads CASSLETSSYEQYF. The complete variable domain, with remaining parts taken from reference TRBV12-1 and TRBJ2-7, reads DSGVVQSPRHIIKEKGGRSVLTCIPISGHSNVVWYQQTLGKELKFLIQHYEKVERDKGFLPSRFSVQQFDDYHSEMNMSALELEDSAMYFCASSLETSSYEQYFGPGTRLTVL.

Comments on this clone: The listed genes are named as in mouse. The read ends 1 residue shy of where the CDR3 ends; the end is completed using the germline J gene. The chain has TRBV14 and TRBJ2-4; D is undetermined. V shed 5 bases and J shed 1 base, with 5 bases lying between them. Germline CDR1 and CDR2: SGHDT and FRDEAV. The CDR3 totals 12 residues. CDR3 DNA (partial): TGTGCCAGCAGGCAGGGTCAAAACACCTTGTAC. This sequence encodes CASRQGQNTLY. The whole CDR3 sequence is CASRQGQNTLYF.

As concerns this clone: Gene names are mouse gene names. The read halts 1 residue ahead of the CDR3 end, with the missing end drawn from the germline J gene. The chain carries TRBV5 and TRBJ1-4; 7 positions match TRBD1. Trimming took 1 base from V and 0 from J; bases not matched to a gene: 2. Per germline, CDR1 LGHNA and CDR2 YNLKQL (reference sequence). This CDR3 contains 16 residues. Partial CDR3 DNA: TGTGCCAGCAGCCAAGCGGGACAGCTTTCCAACGAAAGATTATTT. It translates to CASSQAGQLSNERLF. The CDR3 as a whole reads CASSQAGQLSNERLFF.

For this clone: Gene names follow the mouse nomenclature. The CDR3 end falls 1 residue outside the read, so it is completed with the germline J gene. This sequence joins TRBV19 and TRBJ2-1; 9 nucleotides align to TRBD2. Germline V gene lookup returns CDR1 FNHDT and CDR2 SITEND (reference sequence). The CDR3 consists of 14 residues. With V trimmed by 4 bases and J by 1 base, 0 bases remained unmatched. CDR3 in amino acids: CASSLGGNYAEQFF. The CDR3 bases that were read are TGTGCCAGCAGTCTGGGGGGGAACTATGCTGAGCAGTTC.

As regards this clone: The gene names here belong to mouse. Coverage ceases 1 residue before the CDR3 finishes, and the germline J gene fills in the end. The V and J genes are TRBV31 and TRBJ2-7; 10 positions agree with TRBD2. The germline V gene encodes CDR1 GKSSPN and CDR2 SITVG. The CDR3 totals 14 residues. V lost 1 base, J lost 2 bases, and 2 bases stayed unmatched. CDR3 amino acids: CAWSPGGAPYEQYF. The CDR3 DNA, read in part, is TGTGCCTGGAGTCCTGGGGGGGCGCCCTATGAACAGTAC.

As for this clone: Gene and germline names: mouse. The read halts 1 residue ahead of the CDR3 end, with the missing end drawn from the germline J gene. This sequence joins TRBV4 and TRBJ2-4; the D gene is possibly TRBD2 (5 bases). The CDR3 covers 14 residues. The V end lost 4 bases, the J end lost 0 bases, and 8 bases lay between the germline ends. Germline-derived CDR1 and CDR2 are LGHDT and YNNKQL (reference sequence). The CDR3 sequence is CASSSWGSQNTLYF. Incomplete CDR3 DNA: TGTGCCAGCAGCTCTTGGGGTAGTCAAAACACCTTGTAC.

Concerning this clone itself: The gene names given are mouse names. The missing CDR3 end, 1 residue past where the read stops, is filled in from the germline J gene. This rearrangement joins TRBV31 to TRBJ2-7; 10 bases map to TRBD1. J gave up 3 bases and V 0 bases, and 2 bases lay outside the gene matches. The germline V gene encodes CDR1 GKSSPN and CDR2 SITVG. The CDR3 length is 14 residues. The CDR3 bases that were read are TGTGCCTGGAGTCTCGGGACAGGGGTCTATGAACAGTAC. Translating it yields CAWSLGTGVYEQY. In full, the CDR3 reads CAWSLGTGVYEQYF. Together with reference TRBV31 and TRBJ2-7, the CDR3 gives the full variable domain: AQTIHQWPVAEIKAVGSPLSLGCTIKGKSSPNLYWYWQATGGTLQQLFYSITVGQVESVVQLNLSASRPKDDQFILSTEKLLLSHSGFYLCAWSLGTGVYEQYFGPGTRLTVL.

Turning to this clone: The genes and germline here are from mouse. The read comes to an end 1 residue before the CDR3 does, leaving the germline J gene to fill in the end. The V call is TRBV20, the J call TRBJ2-1; D is tentatively TRBD1 or TRBD2 (6 bases each). The CDR3 length is 13 residues. V was shortened by 0 bases and J by 5 bases, with 8 bases between the two germline ends. CDR1 is GFQATS and CDR2 is STVNSAI in the germline V gene. The CDR3 region is CGARDGGDAEQFF. The sequenced CDR3 bases are TGTGGTGCTAGGGACGGGGGCGATGCTGAGCAGTTC.

As for this clone: The gene names here belong to mouse. The read terminates 1 residue before the CDR3 end, so the remaining end is supplied by the germline J gene. The chain couples TRBV5 to TRBJ2-1; 9 bases agree with TRBD2. Trimming at V came to 0 bases and at J to 6 bases, leaving 3 bases not matched to a gene. The CDR3 is 15 amino acids. The V gene's germline CDR1 is LGHNA and CDR2 YNLKQL (reference sequence). The covered CDR3 bases are TGTGCCAGCAGCCAAGAGCACTGGGGGGCTGCTGAGCAGTTC. This sequence encodes CASSQEHWGAAEQF. The whole CDR3 protein reads CASSQEHWGAAEQFF.

In regard to this clone: Genes here carry mouse names. The read halts 1 residue ahead of the CDR3 end, with the missing end drawn from the germline J gene. The chain employs TRBV5 and TRBJ2-5; 8 bases are a match to TRBD2. Per germline, CDR1 LGHNA and CDR2 YNLKQL (reference sequence). CDR3 length: 15 residues. Trimming cost V 1 base and J 3 bases; bases outside gene matches: 3. The part of the CDR3 DNA that was read is TGTGCCAGCAGCCAAGCCGGGACTGGACAAGACACCCAGTAC. Protein sequence: CASSQAGTGQDTQY. The full CDR3 is CASSQAGTGQDTQYF.

Concerning this clone itself: Here the gene names and germline are mouse. Read data end 1 residue before the CDR3 end; the end is taken from the germline J gene. V and J are TRBV13-2 and TRBJ1-6, with D possibly being TRBD1 (6 bases). TRBJ1-6 is treated as an ORF (open reading frame) with a function not yet certain. Germline V gene sequence: CDR1 NNHNN, CDR2 SYGAGS (reference sequence). Trimming pared 5 bases from V and 4 bases from J, leaving 10 bases between. CDR3 size: 14 residues. The CDR3 DNA, read in part, is TGTGCCAGCGGCCCGGGACAATATAATTCGCCCCTCTAC. Its translation is CASGPGQYNSPLY. The whole CDR3 sequence is CASGPGQYNSPLYF.

About this clone: Gene labels here are mouse ones. The read terminates 1 residue before the CDR3 end, so the remaining end is supplied by the germline J gene. This chain links TRBV22 with TRBJ2-7; whether TRBD2, the table's D call, matches the DNA was not checked. TRBV22 represents a pseudogene. CDR3 length: 14 amino acids. CDR3 in amino acids: CASSCSWGVYEQYF. The CDR3 bases that were read are TGTGCCAGCAGTTGTTCCTGGGGGGTCTATGAACAGTAC.

On this clone itself: Mouse gene names apply. The CDR3 is cut off 1 residue early in the read; its end comes from the germline J gene. The chain links TRBV5 to TRBJ1-3; D is undetermined. This CDR3 is 14 amino acids long. Trimming removed 4 bases from V and 0 bases from J, with 7 bases in between. Per germline, CDR1 LGHNA and CDR2 YNLKQL (reference sequence). The covered CDR3 bases are TGTGCCAGCAGCCCCCACAGTTCTGGAAATACGCTCTAT. Translation: CASSPHSSGNTLY. The full CDR3 protein is CASSPHSSGNTLYF.

Remarks on this clone: Genes and germline come from the mouse. Read sequence stops 1 residue before the CDR3 end, and the germline J gene provides the missing end. The genes are TRBV4 and TRBJ2-4, with 9 bases lining up with TRBD2. Germline trimming cut 6 bases from V and 1 base from J; bases unmatched to any gene: 2. CDR1 and CDR2 from the germline V gene are LGHDT and YNNKQL (reference sequence). The CDR3 extends over 14 amino acids. CDR3 protein: CASRRTGGQNTLYF. The CDR3 bases that were read are TGTGCCAGCAGGCGGACTGGGGGTCAAAACACCTTGTAC.

The sample holds one count of this clone. One junction end disagrees with the germline gene, perhaps due to a read error. Genes and germline come from the mouse. The read ends 1 residue before the CDR3 terminus; that terminus is restored from the germline J gene. The V and J genes are TRBV13-1 and TRBJ2-2; D might be TRBD1 (6 bases). Germline assignment: CDR1 NSHNY and CDR2 SYGAGN. The CDR3 spans 15 residues. The CDR3 region is CAGSDPQGYTGQLYF. The DNA read from the CDR3 is TGTGCCGGCAGTGATCCCCAGGGGTACACCGGGCAGCTCTAC.

On this clone itself: The genes and germline here are from mouse. The read comes to an end 1 residue before the CDR3 does, leaving the germline J gene to fill in the end. The chain combines TRBV3 with TRBJ1-4; 8 nucleotides agree with TRBD1. The J segment lost 7 bases and the V segment lost 1 base, leaving 5 bases of the junction unmatched. The CDR3 covers 15 residues. Germline CDR1 is SNHLY and CDR2 is FYNGKV (reference sequence). CDR3 DNA, as far as it was read: TGTGCCAGCAGCTTAGATCAGGGGGCAGGCGAAAGATTATTT. Protein product: CASSLDQGAGERLF. The complete CDR3 sequence is CASSLDQGAGERLFF.

With respect to this clone: Mouse gene names apply. The read halts 1 residue ahead of the CDR3 end, with the missing end drawn from the germline J gene. The chain recombines TRBV12-1 with TRBJ2-7, with TRBD2 matching over 9 bases. Germline V gene lookup returns CDR1 SGHSN and CDR2 HYEKVE. With V trimmed by 0 bases and J by 6 bases, 5 bases remained unmatched. There are 14 residues in the CDR3. Partial CDR3 DNA: TGTGCCAGCTCTCTCGATTTGGGGGGGCTTGAACAGTAC. Residues: CASSLDLGGLEQY. In full, the CDR3 reads CASSLDLGGLEQYF.

Concerning this clone itself: These gene names are mouse names. The read comes to an end 1 residue before the CDR3 does, leaving the germline J gene to fill in the end. The V and J genes are TRBV3 and TRBJ2-3; D tentatively fits TRBD1 or TRBD2 (5 bases each). Trimming took 5 bases from V and 0 from J, leaving 9 bases between them. The CDR3 spans 14 residues. Germline assignment: CDR1 SNHLY and CDR2 FYNGKV (reference sequence). The CDR3 DNA, read in part, is TGTGCCAGCAGCAACCGGGACAGTGCAGAAACGCTGTAT. Translated: CASSNRDSAETLY. The full CDR3 sequence reads CASSNRDSAETLYF.

As for this clone: All gene names here are mouse names. The DNA ends 1 residue before the CDR3 does, and the rest of the CDR3 is filled in from the germline J gene. The chain couples TRBV4 to TRBJ2-7, with 12 bases matching TRBD2. In germline, CDR1 is LGHDT, CDR2 YNNKQL (reference sequence). V lost 5 bases, J lost 1 base, and 3 bases stayed unmatched. The CDR3 has 15 residues. The sequenced part of the CDR3 DNA is TGTGCCAGCAGCGAAGGACTGGGGGGGTCCTATGAACAGTAC. Translating gives CASSEGLGGSYEQY. The whole CDR3 sequence reads CASSEGLGGSYEQYF.

Turning to this clone: Gene names denote mouse genes. The observed sequence ends 1 residue before the CDR3 terminus, with the missing tail filled in from the germline J gene. This rearrangement joins TRBV12-2 to TRBJ2-7, with a possible D match to TRBD1 (6 bases). This CDR3 contains 11 residues. CDR1 and CDR2 from the germline V gene are SGHLS and HYDKME. V lost 4 bases and J lost 6, with 9 bases in between. The CDR3 DNA, read in part, is TGTGCCAGCTCCAAGGGGGTTGAACAGTAC. It yields the protein CASSKGVEQY. The whole CDR3 region reads CASSKGVEQYF.

With respect to this clone: Genes and germline come from the mouse. The CDR3 end lies 1 residue beyond the end of the read and is filled in from the germline J gene. The chain is built from TRBV19 and TRBJ1-4; perhaps TRBD1 as D (6 bases). CDR1 is FNHDT and CDR2 is SITEND in the germline V gene (reference sequence). The length of the CDR3 is 14 residues. V was trimmed by 2 bases and J by 4 bases, leaving 9 bases between them. CDR3 DNA (partial): TGTGCCAGCAGTATTGGCAGGGGCAACGAAAGATTATTT. Translating gives CASSIGRGNERLF. The whole CDR3 is CASSIGRGNERLFF.

In regard to this clone: Gene names denote mouse genes. The CDR3 end is not reached by the read, which stops 1 residue before it; the germline J gene fills it in. The J gene is TRBJ2-7, the V gene TRBV19, with 8 bases lining up with TRBD2. Germline CDR1 is FNHDT and CDR2 is SITEND (reference sequence). Losses at the gene ends were 1 base for V and 7 bases for J; bases not matched to a gene: 7. This CDR3 is 14 amino acids long. CDR3 protein: CASSIRGGAREQYF. CDR3 bases read: TGTGCCAGCAGTATAAGGGGGGGGGCGCGAGAACAGTAC.